These 16 T cell receptor beta chains share one sample of origin, sequenced in a study of blood T cell repertoires in COVID-19. Clones were read by immunoSEQ multiplex PCR, and TCRdb kept only the in-frame ones, dropping some. The repertoire includes 100,000 or so clones, under 90% of them detected once, and around 13% sits in the top ten. The sample consisted of peripheral blood. These receptors were obtained from a human donor in a cohort sampled during active COVID-19.

This clone was counted between two and nine times. This chain joins TRBV28 and TRBJ1-2; 8 bases are shared with TRBD1. Losses at the gene ends were 7 bases for V and 7 bases for J; bases not matched to a gene: 5. The CDR3 covers 12 residues. From germline, CDR1 is MDHEN and CDR2 SYDVKM. This CDR3 is CASTLTGGGYTF. The CDR3 nucleotides are TGTGCCAGCACCCTCACAGGGGGTGGCTACACCTTC.

V usage is TRBV18 and J usage is TRBJ2-1; 7 positions agree with TRBD2. V lost 3 bases and J lost 9; bases outside the gene matches: 8. This CDR3 contains 14 residues. Looked up from germline, CDR1 is KGHSH and CDR2 is LQKENI. The CDR3 sequence: CASSPPLTSSEQFF. Written as DNA, the CDR3 is TGTGCCAGCTCACCCCCACTGACTAGCTCTGAGCAGTTCTTC.

The chain is built from TRBV2 and TRBJ1-6; D is ambiguous. The CDR3 extends over 14 amino acids. CDR1 and CDR2 (germline): SNHLY, FYNNEI. The V and J ends lost 5 bases and 10 bases respectively, with 15 bases between them. CDR3 nucleotide sequence: TGTGCCAGCAGTATAAAGGAGGTGCACTCACCCCTCCACTTT. Translating it yields CASSIKEVHSPLHF.

This chain connects TRBV18 to TRBJ1-3; 9 nucleotides agree with TRBD1. Germline V gene lookup returns CDR1 KGHSH and CDR2 LQKENI. The CDR3 has 17 residues. J gave up 0 bases and V 1 base, and 4 bases lay outside the gene matches. The CDR3 region has the DNA TGTGCCAGCTCACCACTAAGACAGGGGGTCTCTGGAAACACCATATATTTT. It encodes CASSPLRQGVSGNTIYF. Full variable domain (missing parts from reference TRBV18 and TRBJ1-3): NAGVMQNPRHLVRRRGQEARLRCSPMKGHSHVYWYRQLPEEGLKFMVYLQKENIIDESGMPKERFSAEFPKEGPSILRIQQVVRGDSAAYFCASSPLRQGVSGNTIYFGEGSWLTVV.

This clone is a singleton in its sample. The chain links TRBV21-1 to TRBJ2-3; TRBD2 reflects the table's D call only, with no check against the DNA. TRBV21-1 is a pseudogene locus. The CDR3 extends over 13 amino acids. CDR3 residues: CASPSPIADTQYF. The CDR3 DNA reads as TGTGCCAGCCCTTCGCCTATCGCAGATACGCAGTATTTT.

This chain joins TRBV7-2 and TRBJ2-7; D uncertain. V lost 3 bases to trimming and J lost 1 base, with 7 bases between them. This CDR3 has 13 residues. Germline V CDR1 and CDR2: SGHTA, FQGNSA. The CDR3 DNA is TGTGCCAGCAGCTTGTCAGATTCCTACGAGCAGTACTTC. Protein: CASSLSDSYEQYF.

The V call is TRBV6-2 or TRBV6-3, the J call TRBJ2-7; 7 nucleotides align to TRBD2. This CDR3 contains 14 residues. Germline V CDR1 and CDR2: MNHEY, SVGEGT. The trim removed 2 bases at V and 4 bases at J, leaving 5 bases unmatched. The CDR3 here is CASSYGGSRYEQYF. The CDR3 DNA reads as TGTGCCAGCAGTTACGGCGGGAGTAGGTACGAGCAGTACTTC.

The chain combines TRBV6-5 with TRBJ2-2, with D tentatively TRBD1 (5 bases). Germline values: CDR1 MNHEY, CDR2 SVGAGI. Trimming took 2 bases from V and 0 from J, leaving 7 bases between them. The CDR3 totals 15 residues. CDR3 amino acids: CASSYLGPNTGELFF. The CDR3 bases are TGTGCCAGCAGTTACCTGGGGCCGAACACCGGGGAGCTGTTTTTT.

The CDR3 sequence: CASSLGPSGGTSYNEQFF. CDR3 coding DNA: TGCGCCAGCAGCTTGGGGCCGAGCGGGGGGACCTCCTACAATGAGCAGTTCTTC. The rearrangement links TRBV5-1 to TRBJ2-1; 9 bases fit TRBD2. Looked up from germline, CDR1 is SGHRS and CDR2 is YFSETQ. After removal of 0 bases from V and 0 bases from J, the junction contained 7 bases not matched to a gene. This CDR3 spans 18 amino acids.

The chain combines TRBV7-2 with TRBJ2-2; the D gene is possibly TRBD2 (6 bases). Germline V gene sequence: CDR1 SGHTA, CDR2 FQGNSA. V was clipped by 1 base and J by 5 bases, with 11 bases between them. CDR3 size: 15 residues. This CDR3 is CASSLDTGVTGELFF. CDR3 coding DNA: TGTGCCAGCAGCTTAGACACGGGGGTTACCGGGGAGCTGTTTTTT.

The chain recombines TRBV10-3 with TRBJ2-1; 13 positions agree with TRBD2. V was pared by 2 bases and J by 15 bases, with 7 bases of the junction left unmatched. The CDR3 extends over 14 amino acids. Germline-derived CDR1 and CDR2 are ENHRY and SYGVKD. CDR3 bases: TGTGCCATCAGTGAGCCCCGGACTAGCGGGAGTCTGTTCTTC. Encoded protein: CAISEPRTSGSLFF.

V usage is TRBV5-1 and J usage is TRBJ2-7; 12 bases are a match to TRBD2. V lost 0 bases to trimming and J lost 3 bases; unmatched junction nucleotides: 7. Germline V lookup: CDR1 SGHRS, CDR2 YFSETQ. The length of the CDR3 is 17 residues. The CDR3 loop reads CASSLASGGANGYEQYF. CDR3 bases: TGCGCCAGCAGCTTGGCTAGCGGGGGGGCAAATGGCTACGAGCAGTACTTC.

The chain carries TRBV19 and TRBJ2-1, with 7 bases aligning to TRBD2. The CDR3 runs 16 residues. The V segment lost 1 base and the J segment 2 bases; nucleotides outside the gene matches: 5. CDR1 is LNHDA and CDR2 is SQIVND in the germline V gene (reference sequence). CDR3 nucleotide sequence: TGTGCCAGTAGTATAGGGTCTAGCGGAACCTACAATGAGCAGTTCTTC. Translating it yields CASSIGSSGTYNEQFF.

The V gene is TRBV7-9, the J gene TRBJ2-3, with 10 nucleotides matching TRBD2. The V and J ends lost 6 bases and 3 bases, in that order; junction bases with no gene match: 9. This CDR3 has 16 amino acids. The germline gives CDR1 SEHNR, CDR2 FQNEAQ (reference sequence). CDR3 DNA sequence: TGTGCCAGCAGACCCACCAGCGGGAGGGCTACAGATACGCAGTATTTT. Translated: CASRPTSGRATDTQYF. Variable domain in full (rest from reference TRBV7-9 and TRBJ2-3): DTGVSQNPRHKITKRGQNVTFRCDPISEHNRLYWYRQTLGQGPEFLTYFQNEAQLEKSRLLSDRFSAERPKGSFSTLEIQRTEQGDSAMYLCASRPTSGRATDTQYFGPGTRLTVL.

The chain carries TRBV3-1 (or the pseudogene TRBV3-2) and TRBJ2-5, with 10 bases matching TRBD2. J lost 6 bases, V lost 4 bases, and 8 bases had no gene match. Germline V gene lookup returns CDR1 LGHDT and CDR2 YNNKEL (reference sequence). CDR3 length: 15 residues. CDR3 DNA sequence: TGTGCCAGCAGCCGAGAAGCGGGGGGGCCTCAGACCCAGTACTTC. It translates to CASSREAGGPQTQYF.

The J gene is TRBJ2-3, the V gene TRBV11-2; D is uncertain. V lost 3 bases and J 0 bases, leaving 10 bases between the germline ends. Germline assignment: CDR1 SGHAT and CDR2 FQNNGV. CDR3 length: 15 amino acids. The chain's CDR3 is CASSFSRMSTDTQYF. The CDR3 bases are TGTGCCAGCAGCTTTTCGCGGATGAGCACAGATACGCAGTATTTT.